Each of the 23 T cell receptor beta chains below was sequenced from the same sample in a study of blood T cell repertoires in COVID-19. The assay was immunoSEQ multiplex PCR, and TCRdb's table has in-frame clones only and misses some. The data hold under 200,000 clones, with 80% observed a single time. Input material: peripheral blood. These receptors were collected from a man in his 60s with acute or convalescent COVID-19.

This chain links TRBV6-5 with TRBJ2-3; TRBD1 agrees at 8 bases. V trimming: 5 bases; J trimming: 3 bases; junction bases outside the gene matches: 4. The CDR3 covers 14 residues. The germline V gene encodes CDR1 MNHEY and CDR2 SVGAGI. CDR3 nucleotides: TGTGCCAGCAGTCCGGACAGGGCAACAGATACGCAGTATTTT. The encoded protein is CASSPDRATDTQYF.

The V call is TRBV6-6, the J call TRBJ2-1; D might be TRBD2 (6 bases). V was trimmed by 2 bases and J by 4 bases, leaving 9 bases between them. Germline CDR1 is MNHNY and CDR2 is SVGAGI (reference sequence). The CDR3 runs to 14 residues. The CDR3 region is CASSYNAGYNEQFF. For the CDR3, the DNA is TGTGCCAGCAGTTACAATGCGGGATACAATGAGCAGTTCTTC.

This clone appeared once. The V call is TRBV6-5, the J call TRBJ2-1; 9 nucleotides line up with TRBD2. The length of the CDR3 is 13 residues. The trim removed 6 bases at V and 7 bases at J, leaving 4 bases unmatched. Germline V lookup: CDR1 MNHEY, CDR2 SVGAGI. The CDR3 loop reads CASRTSGTNEQFF. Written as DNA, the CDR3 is TGTGCCAGCAGGACTAGCGGAACAAATGAGCAGTTCTTC.

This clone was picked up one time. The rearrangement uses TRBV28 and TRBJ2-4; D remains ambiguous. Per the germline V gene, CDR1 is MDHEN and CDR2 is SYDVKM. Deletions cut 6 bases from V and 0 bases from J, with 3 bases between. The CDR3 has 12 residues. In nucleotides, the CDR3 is TGTGCCAGCAGCATAGCCAAAAACATTCAGTACTTC. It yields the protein CASSIAKNIQYF.

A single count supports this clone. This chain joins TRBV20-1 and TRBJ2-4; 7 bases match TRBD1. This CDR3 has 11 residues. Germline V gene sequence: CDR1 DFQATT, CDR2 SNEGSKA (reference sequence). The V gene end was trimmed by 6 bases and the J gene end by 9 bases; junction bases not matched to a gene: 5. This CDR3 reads CSASTGAIQYF. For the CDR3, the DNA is TGCAGTGCCTCTACAGGGGCCATTCAGTACTTC.

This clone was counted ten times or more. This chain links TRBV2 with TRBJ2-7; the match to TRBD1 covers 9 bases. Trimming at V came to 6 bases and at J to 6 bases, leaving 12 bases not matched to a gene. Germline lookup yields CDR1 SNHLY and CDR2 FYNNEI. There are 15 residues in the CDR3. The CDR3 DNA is TGTGCCAGCAGAGCAACCGGGACAGGGCAGCTCGAGCAGTACTTC. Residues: CASRATGTGQLEQYF.

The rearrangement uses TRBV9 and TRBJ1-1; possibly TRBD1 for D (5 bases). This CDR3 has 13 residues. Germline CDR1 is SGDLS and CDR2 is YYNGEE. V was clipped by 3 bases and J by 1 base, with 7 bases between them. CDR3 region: CASSEDRNTEAFF. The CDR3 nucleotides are TGTGCCAGCAGCGAAGACAGGAACACTGAAGCTTTCTTT.

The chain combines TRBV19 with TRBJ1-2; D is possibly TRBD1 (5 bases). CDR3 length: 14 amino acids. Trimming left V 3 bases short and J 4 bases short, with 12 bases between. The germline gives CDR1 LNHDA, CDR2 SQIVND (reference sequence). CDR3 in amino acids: CASSIGGATYGYTF. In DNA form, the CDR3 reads TGTGCCAGTAGTATCGGAGGGGCTACCTATGGCTACACCTTC.

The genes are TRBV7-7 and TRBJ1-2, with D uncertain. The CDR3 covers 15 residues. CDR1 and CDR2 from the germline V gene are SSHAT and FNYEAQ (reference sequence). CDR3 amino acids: CAIGRRPRSEDGYTF. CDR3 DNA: TGTGCTATCGGCCGCCGACCCCGGAGTGAGGATGGCTACACCTTC.

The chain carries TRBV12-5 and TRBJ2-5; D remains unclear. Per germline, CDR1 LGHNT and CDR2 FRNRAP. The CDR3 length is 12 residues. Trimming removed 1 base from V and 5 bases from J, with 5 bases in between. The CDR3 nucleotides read TGTGCTAGTGGTTTGGATCAGGAGACCCAGTACTTC. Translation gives CASGLDQETQYF.

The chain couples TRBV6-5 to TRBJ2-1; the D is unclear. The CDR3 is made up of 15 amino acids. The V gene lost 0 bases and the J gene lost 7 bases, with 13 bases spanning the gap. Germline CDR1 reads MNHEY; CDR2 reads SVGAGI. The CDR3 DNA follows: TGTGCCAGCAGTTACTCGCGTGGGCTGGAAAATGAGCAGTTCTTC. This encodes CASSYSRGLENEQFF.

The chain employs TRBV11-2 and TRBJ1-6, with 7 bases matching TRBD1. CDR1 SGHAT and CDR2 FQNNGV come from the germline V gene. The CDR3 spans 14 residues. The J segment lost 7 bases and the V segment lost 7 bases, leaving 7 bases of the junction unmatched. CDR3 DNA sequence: TGTGCCAGCACCCGGGACAGTATCAATTCACCCCTCCACTTT. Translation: CASTRDSINSPLHF.

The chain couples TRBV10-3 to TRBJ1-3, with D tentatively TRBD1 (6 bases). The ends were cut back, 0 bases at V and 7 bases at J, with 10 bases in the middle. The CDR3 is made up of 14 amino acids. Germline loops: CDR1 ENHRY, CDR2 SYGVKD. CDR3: CAISESRQANTIYF. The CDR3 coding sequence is TGTGCCATCAGTGAGTCGAGACAGGCGAACACCATATATTTT.

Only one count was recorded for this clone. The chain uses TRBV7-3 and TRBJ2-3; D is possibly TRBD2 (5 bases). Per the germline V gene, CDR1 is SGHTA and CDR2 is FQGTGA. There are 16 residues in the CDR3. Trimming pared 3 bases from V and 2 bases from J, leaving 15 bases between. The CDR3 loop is CASSFAIGEYTDTQYF. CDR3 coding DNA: TGTGCCAGCAGCTTTGCTATCGGGGAGTACACAGATACGCAGTATTTT.

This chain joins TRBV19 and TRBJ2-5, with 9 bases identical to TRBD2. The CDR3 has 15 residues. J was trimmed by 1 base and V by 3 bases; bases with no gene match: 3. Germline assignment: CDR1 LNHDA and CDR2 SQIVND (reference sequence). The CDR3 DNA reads TGTGCCAGTAGTATTAGACTAGCGGTCCAAGAGACCCAGTACTTC. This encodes CASSIRLAVQETQYF.

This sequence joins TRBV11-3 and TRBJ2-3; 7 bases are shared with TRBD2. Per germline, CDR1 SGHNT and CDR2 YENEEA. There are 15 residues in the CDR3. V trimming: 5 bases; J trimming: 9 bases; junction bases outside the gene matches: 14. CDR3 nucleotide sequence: TGTGCCAGCAGCCCCCGTAGCGGGCCTGGGGGAACGCAGTATTTT. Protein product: CASSPRSGPGGTQYF.

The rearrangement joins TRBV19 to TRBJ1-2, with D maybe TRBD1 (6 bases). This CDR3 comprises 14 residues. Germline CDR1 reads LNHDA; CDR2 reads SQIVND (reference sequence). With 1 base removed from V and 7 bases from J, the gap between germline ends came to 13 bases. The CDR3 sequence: CASSIVPRGGGYTF. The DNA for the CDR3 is TGTGCCAGTAGTATAGTCCCGAGAGGGGGTGGCTACACCTTC. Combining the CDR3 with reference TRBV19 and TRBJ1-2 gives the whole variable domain DGGITQSPKYLFRKEGQNVTLSCEQNLNHDAMYWYRQDPGQGLRLIYYSQIVNDFQKGDIAEGYSVSREKKESFPLTVTSAQKNPTAFYLCASSIVPRGGGYTFGSGTRLTVV.

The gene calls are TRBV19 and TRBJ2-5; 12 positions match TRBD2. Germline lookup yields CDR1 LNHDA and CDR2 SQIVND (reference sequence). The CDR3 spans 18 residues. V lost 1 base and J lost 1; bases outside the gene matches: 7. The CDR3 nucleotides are TGTGCCAGTAGTATAGTTCTAGCGGGGGGGCCCCCCCAAGAGACCCAGTACTTC. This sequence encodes CASSIVLAGGPPQETQYF. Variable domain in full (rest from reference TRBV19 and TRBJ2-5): DGGITQSPKYLFRKEGQNVTLSCEQNLNHDAMYWYRQDPGQGLRLIYYSQIVNDFQKGDIAEGYSVSREKKESFPLTVTSAQKNPTAFYLCASSIVLAGGPPQETQYFGPGTRLLVL.

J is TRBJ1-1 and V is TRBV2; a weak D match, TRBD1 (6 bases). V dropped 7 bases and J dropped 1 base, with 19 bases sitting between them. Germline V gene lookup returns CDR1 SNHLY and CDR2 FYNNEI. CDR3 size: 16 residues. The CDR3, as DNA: TGTGCCAGCATCGGCTCCAAACCAGGGGAGAACACTGAAGCTTTCTTT. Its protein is CASIGSKPGENTEAFF.

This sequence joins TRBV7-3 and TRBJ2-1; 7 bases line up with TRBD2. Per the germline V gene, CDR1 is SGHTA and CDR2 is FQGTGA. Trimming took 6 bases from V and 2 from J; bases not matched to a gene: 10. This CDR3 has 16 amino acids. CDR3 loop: CASRLTAGGTYNEQFF. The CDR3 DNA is TGTGCCAGCAGACTAACGGCCGGGGGGACCTACAATGAGCAGTTCTTC.

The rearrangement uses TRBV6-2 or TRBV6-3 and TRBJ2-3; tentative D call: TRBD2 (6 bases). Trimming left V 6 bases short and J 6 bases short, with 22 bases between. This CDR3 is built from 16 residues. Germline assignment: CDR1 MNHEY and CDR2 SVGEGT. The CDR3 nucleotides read TGTGCCAGCAGGCCTGGGCGGGGCAACACTCTGGATACGCAGTATTTT. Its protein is CASRPGRGNTLDTQYF.

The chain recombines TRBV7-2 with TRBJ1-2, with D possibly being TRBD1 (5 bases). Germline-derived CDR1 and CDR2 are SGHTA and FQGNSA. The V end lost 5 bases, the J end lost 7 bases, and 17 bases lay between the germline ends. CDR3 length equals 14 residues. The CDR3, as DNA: TGTGCCAGCAGCCTAACTTCAGGGAAGAGTGGCTACACCTTC. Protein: CASSLTSGKSGYTF.

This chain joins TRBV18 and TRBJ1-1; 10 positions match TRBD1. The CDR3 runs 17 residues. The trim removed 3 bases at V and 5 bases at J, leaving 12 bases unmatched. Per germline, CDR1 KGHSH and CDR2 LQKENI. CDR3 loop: CASSPQRQGAGGTEAFF. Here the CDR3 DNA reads TGTGCCAGCTCACCCCAGAGACAGGGGGCCGGTGGGACTGAAGCTTTCTTT.